This T cell receptor beta chain was profiled in a study of shared clonotypes between healthy human individuals. About the study: Plates per donor: three CD4 naive, three CD4 memory, two CD8 naive, one CD8 memory.

This clone was counted a few times. The antigen remains unidentified. Splitting the CD4+ cells yielded a CD45RA+ naive subset and a CD45RA-negative memory subset. Overall study results and limits: Among donors, clonotype sharing was expected to be affected by sequencing depth. Among four donors, approximately 5% of naive CD4 clonotypes were found in common.

The CDR3 runs 15 residues. Germline V gene lookup returns CDR1 SEHNR and CDR2 FQNEAQ (reference sequence). V lost 5 bases to trimming and J lost 0 bases; unmatched junction nucleotides: 3. Assay used: immunoSEQ multiplex PCR; TCRdb lists only in-frame clones, some missing. The sample has hundreds of thousands of clones, 90% to 96% seen once. The chain combines TRBV7-9 with TRBJ2-2; 7 bases are a match to TRBD1. The sequenced material came from naive CD4+ T cells sorted from blood. Stated subset: CD45RA+ positively selected. The receptor's source is a woman aged 25 to 39 in good health. CDR3 region: CASSEGQSNTGELFF. As DNA, the CDR3 is TGTGCCAGCAGCGAGGGACAGTCGAACACCGGGGAGCTGTTTTTT.